The T cell receptor beta chain under discussion was sequenced for a study of blood T cell repertoires in COVID-19. Turning to the study itself: PBMCs, B-cell-depleted T cells, or T cells provided the cDNA or gDNA that made up the material.

The repertoire was sequenced with immunoSEQ multiplex PCR; TCRdb's copy has only in-frame clones and lacks some. The table has fewer than 350,000 clones, about nine tenths seen once; the top ten hold about 2.3%. The trim removed 3 bases at V and 2 bases at J, leaving 8 bases unmatched. This CDR3 region has 16 residues. The germline CDR1 and CDR2 sequences are MNHEY and SMNVEV (reference sequence). Recruitment covered roughly 24 US areas and drew participants whose ages spanned about 18 to 90 years. Grouping used clinical history reported by participants in a survey and questionnaire. Sequences were obtained from PBMCs or T cells enriched from blood (not recorded which). The sequence was collected from a woman between 40 and 55 years old with acute COVID-19. The V and J genes are TRBV27 and TRBJ2-7; 9 bases line up with TRBD1. Here the CDR3 DNA reads TGTGCCAGCAGTTTCTCCGGGACAGGGAGCCCCTACGAGCAGTACTTC. Its protein is CASSFSGTGSPYEQYF.